This TCR beta chain was identified during a study of blood T cell repertoires in COVID-19. Study-wide context: Sites in the United States, Italy and Spain provided acute and convalescent COVID-19 samples.

Germline values: CDR1 WSHSY, CDR2 SAAADI. The CDR3 contains 17 residues. The V segment lost 2 bases and the J segment 0 bases; nucleotides outside the gene matches: 5. Sequencing used immunoSEQ multiplex PCR; TCRdb keeps in-frame clones, though not all of them. The data show some 140,000 clones, with 75% to 80% seen just once and around 1.7% held by the top ten. The sequence derives from a man of 80 years or more with acute or convalescent COVID-19. The chain joins TRBV10-2 to TRBJ1-3; TRBD1 matches at 9 bases. Sequenced sample: peripheral blood. The CDR3 region is CASSERTGANSGNTIYF. For the CDR3, the DNA is TGCGCCAGCAGTGAGAGGACAGGGGCTAACTCTGGAAACACCATATATTTT.